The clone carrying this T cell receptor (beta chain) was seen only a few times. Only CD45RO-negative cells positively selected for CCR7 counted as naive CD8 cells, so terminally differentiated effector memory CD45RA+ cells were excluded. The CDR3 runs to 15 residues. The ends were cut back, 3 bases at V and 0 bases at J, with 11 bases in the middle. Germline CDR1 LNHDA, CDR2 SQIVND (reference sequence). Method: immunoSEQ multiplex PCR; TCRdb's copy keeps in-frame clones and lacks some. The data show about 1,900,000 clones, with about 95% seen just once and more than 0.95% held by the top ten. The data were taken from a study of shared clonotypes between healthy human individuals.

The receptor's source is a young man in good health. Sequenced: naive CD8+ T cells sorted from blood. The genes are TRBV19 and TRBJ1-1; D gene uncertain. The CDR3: CASSIWPGMNTEAFF. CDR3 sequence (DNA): TGTGCCAGTAGTATCTGGCCGGGCATGAACACTGAAGCTTTCTTT.